This entry lists 10 T cell receptor beta chains sequenced from one sample in a study of cytomegalovirus exposure and HLA in healthy donors. Vbeta (60) and Jbeta (13) primers were used in the PCR. Data came from immunoSEQ multiplex PCR; TCRdb stores just in-frame clones and leaves some out. The data contain 150,000 to 200,000 clones, about four fifths of them singletons. The sequenced material came from PBMCs. These TCRs come from a woman in her fifties or sixties in good health and CMV-seronegative.

V is TRBV4-1 and J is TRBJ1-4; D is undetermined. Trimming cost V 2 bases and J 3 bases, with 13 bases left between them. In germline, CDR1 is MGHRA, CDR2 YSYEKL. This CDR3 comprises 16 residues. The CDR3: CASSQFRSQANEKLFF. The CDR3 DNA follows: TGCGCCAGCAGCCAATTTAGGTCTCAGGCTAATGAAAAACTGTTTTTT.

This clone was observed once. The J gene is TRBJ1-2, the V gene TRBV27; D possibly corresponds to TRBD1 (5 bases). Germline V gene data show CDR1 as MNHEY and CDR2 as SMNVEV (reference sequence). Between the trimmed V and J ends, which lost 8 bases and 6 bases, there was a span of 10 bases. The CDR3 runs to 11 residues. DNA of the CDR3: TGTGCCAGCGGGAGGGGACATGGCTACACCTTC. This translates into CASGRGHGYTF.

The CDR3 nucleotides read TGCGCCAGCAGCCCGGGACTAGCGGGGGGCCCAACCTACGAGCAGTACTTC. Its protein is CASSPGLAGGPTYEQYF. The rearrangement uses TRBV4-3 and TRBJ2-7; 15 bases match TRBD2. CDR1 and CDR2 from the germline V gene are LGHNA and YSLEER. This CDR3 region has 17 residues. V dropped 4 bases and J dropped 2; count of bases not matched to a gene: 6.

V usage is TRBV5-6 and J usage is TRBJ2-5; 7 bases line up with TRBD1. Germline CDR1 is SGHDT and CDR2 is YYEEEE. V lost 2 bases to trimming and J lost 5 bases; unmatched junction nucleotides: 12. The CDR3 has 16 residues. The DNA for the CDR3 is TGTGCCAGCAGCTTCCGGAGTACAGGGGTGGGGGAGACCCAGTACTTC. Residues: CASSFRSTGVGETQYF.

This clone was seen only a few times. The gene calls are TRBV6-4 and TRBJ2-3, with D uncertain. The CDR3 is 14 amino acids. The germline V gene has CDR1 MRHNA and CDR2 SNTAGT. Trimming left V 4 bases short and J 3 bases short, with 11 bases between. As DNA, the CDR3 is TGTGCCAGCAGTGGGGCTCCTGGGACAGATACGCAGTATTTT. Its protein is CASSGAPGTDTQYF.

The V call is TRBV7-9, the J call TRBJ1-1; 7 positions match TRBD1. CDR3 length equals 13 residues. Per the germline V gene, CDR1 is SEHNR and CDR2 is FQNEAQ (reference sequence). The junction had 3 bases not matched to a gene; V was cut back by 4 bases and J by 4 bases. In DNA, the CDR3 is TGTGCCAGCAGCTACAGGGGACCCACTGAAGCTTTCTTT. It translates to CASSYRGPTEAFF.

This chain links TRBV10-3 with TRBJ2-5, with a weak D call TRBD2 (5 bases). Germline loops: CDR1 ENHRY, CDR2 SYGVKD. The CDR3 is 16 residues long. V was pared by 0 bases and J by 3 bases, with 14 bases between. The CDR3 nucleotides read TGTGCCATCAGTGAGTCAATTGACTATGGAAAAGAGACCCAGTACTTC. Protein: CAISESIDYGKETQYF.

The chain carries TRBV15 and TRBJ2-7; 9 positions match TRBD2. Germline CDR1 is LNHNV and CDR2 is YYDKDF (reference sequence). The CDR3 is 14 amino acids. Germline trimming cut 0 bases from V and 5 bases from J; bases unmatched to any gene: 2. The CDR3 coding sequence is TGTGCCACCAGCAGAGAGTGGACTAGCGACGAGCAGTACTTC. Translated: CATSREWTSDEQYF.

This clone was seen a single time. This rearrangement joins TRBV27 to TRBJ1-4, with 11 bases fitting TRBD1. V lost 5 bases and J lost 8; bases outside the gene matches: 4. The CDR3 loop spans 14 amino acids. Germline V lookup: CDR1 MNHEY, CDR2 SMNVEV (reference sequence). The CDR3 region has the DNA TGTGCCAGCAGTACCGGGACAGGGGGGGAAAAACTGTTTTTT. Translated, it gives CASSTGTGGEKLFF.

This clone was recorded a few times. The same CDR3 also results from other DNA sequences found in this sample. The gene calls are TRBV27 and TRBJ2-7, with D possibly being TRBD1 (7 bases). V was cut by 6 bases and J by 3 bases, with 12 bases left in between. Germline CDR1 and CDR2: MNHEY and SMNVEV (reference sequence). The CDR3 is 13 residues long. The CDR3: CASRAGGSYEQYF. CDR3 in DNA: TGTGCCAGCAGAGCAGGGGGGAGCTACGAGCAGTACTTC.